These T cell receptor beta chains were read from a single sample in a study of blood T cell repertoires in COVID-19. Sequencing was performed with immunoSEQ multiplex PCR; in TCRdb, only in-frame clones are kept and a portion is missing. The sample records about 210,000 clones, 75% to 90% being singletons. The sequencing input was peripheral blood. The source of these receptors is a woman aged 40 to 50 with acute or convalescent COVID-19. The CDR3 runs from the conserved cysteine through the conserved F or W. A D gene is named only where the DNA matches it firmly. Clone size appears in some rows only: once, few, many, or a class for an expanded clone.

d_call	clone_size	v_call	j_call	cdr3_aa	cdr3_nt
TRBD1	once	TRBV6-5	TRBJ1-4	CASTRAQGAGEKLFF	TGTGCCAGCACCAGGGCACAGGGGGCGGGGGAAAAACTGTTTTTT
.	.	TRBV9	TRBJ1-1	CASSVVTGNTEAFF	TGTGCCAGCAGCGTAGTGACAGGGAACACTGAAGCTTTCTTT
TRBD2	.	TRBV5-1	TRBJ2-5	CASSSGTSPKETQYF	TGCGCCAGCAGCTCAGGGACTAGCCCAAAAGAGACCCAGTACTTC
.	.	TRBV4-1	TRBJ1-1	CASRPDSYTEAFF	TGCGCCAGTAGGCCGGACAGCTACACTGAAGCTTTCTTT
TRBD1	.	TRBV5-6	TRBJ1-1	CASSLAGRGTEAFF	TGTGCCAGCAGCTTGGCCGGCAGGGGGACTGAAGCTTTCTTT
.	.	TRBV18	TRBJ2-5	CASSPLLSQKETQYF	TGTGCCAGCTCACCACTTTTGTCACAGAAAGAGACCCAGTACTTC
.	.	TRBV6-6	TRBJ1-6	CASSSITNSPLHF	TGTGCCAGCAGTTCCATCACAAATTCACCCCTCCACTTT
.	.	TRBV2	TRBJ1-1	CASSGREQGTEAFF	TGTGCCAGCAGTGGCAGGGAACAGGGCACTGAAGCTTTCTTT
TRBD1	.	TRBV25-1	TRBJ1-2	CASNGRGASTF	TGTGCCAGCAACGGCAGGGGGGCAAGTACCTTC
.	.	TRBV19	TRBJ2-3	CASSPRTSTDTQYF	TGTGCCAGTAGTCCACGGACTTCCACAGATACGCAGTATTTT
.	.	TRBV7-3	TRBJ2-1	CASSLNLGRGRSNEQFF	TGTGCCAGCAGCTTAAATCTCGGGCGGGGACGCAGCAATGAGCAGTTCTTC
.	.	TRBV6-1	TRBJ1-5	CASSEQAGGARQPQHF	TGTGCCAGCAGTGAACAGGCCGGCGGGGCGAGGCAGCCCCAGCATTTT
.	.	TRBV19	TRBJ1-2	CASSISSGNYGYTF	TGTGCCAGTAGTATCAGCTCCGGGAACTATGGCTACACCTTC
.	.	TRBV6-4	TRBJ2-3	CASSPPRGSTDTQYF	TGTGCCAGCAGCCCCCCTAGGGGGAGCACAGATACGCAGTATTTT
.	.	TRBV5-1	TRBJ2-5	CASSLFRAETQYF	TGCGCCAGCAGCTTGTTCAGGGCCGAGACCCAGTACTTC
TRBD1	.	TRBV10-3	TRBJ1-1	CAISPGTGLNTEAFF	TGTGCCATCAGTCCCGGGACAGGATTGAACACTGAAGCTTTCTTT
.	.	TRBV12-3/TRBV12-4	TRBJ1-2	CASKQTNYGYTF	TGTGCCAGCAAACAGACAAACTATGGCTACACCTTC
.	once	TRBV2	TRBJ1-1	CASTIRTEAFF	TGTGCCAGCACGATCCGGACTGAAGCTTTCTTT
.	once	TRBV15	TRBJ1-4	CATSRMGQGGEKLFF	TGTGCCACCAGCAGGATGGGGCAGGGTGGTGAAAAACTGTTTTTT
TRBD1	.	TRBV5-5	TRBJ1-1	CASFSVQGGLEAFF	TGTGCCAGCTTCAGCGTACAGGGGGGATTAGAAGCTTTCTTT
.	.	TRBV5-1	TRBJ2-2	CASSSKRGGQDMHTGELFF	TGCGCCAGCAGCTCAAAAAGGGGGGGACAGGACATGCACACCGGGGAGCTGTTTTTT
TRBD1	.	TRBV7-3	TRBJ2-1	CASSEGGLNEQFF	TGTGCCAGCAGCGAAGGGGGCCTTAATGAGCAGTTCTTC
.	.	TRBV9	TRBJ2-2	CASSPTGNTGELFF	TGTGCCAGCAGCCCGACAGGGAACACCGGGGAGCTGTTTTTT
.	.	TRBV5-1	TRBJ2-6	CASSLGYGTSGANVLTF	TGCGCCAGCAGCTTGGGCTATGGTACGTCCGGGGCCAACGTCCTGACTTTC
.	.	TRBV12-5	TRBJ1-1	CASGPLPPFF	TGTGCTAGTGGTCCCCTTCCCCCTTTCTTT
TRBD2	.	TRBV9	TRBJ2-1	CASSISGGTTYNEQFF	TGTGCCAGCAGCATAAGCGGGGGAACGACCTACAATGAGCAGTTCTTC
TRBD2	.	TRBV2	TRBJ2-6	CASQTGTTYRTNVLTF	TGTGCCAGCCAGACCGGGACTACCTATAGGACCAACGTCCTGACTTTC
TRBD2	.	TRBV10-3	TRBJ2-5	CAISEPGRGSGETQYF	TGTGCCATCAGTGAGCCCGGGCGGGGGTCGGGGGAGACCCAGTACTTC
.	.	TRBV5-1	TRBJ1-3	CASSLRPTAEFSGNTIYF	TGCGCCAGCAGCTTGAGGCCCACGGCGGAGTTCTCTGGAAACACCATATATTTT
TRBD1	.	TRBV7-8	TRBJ2-5	CASSVYQGQPQETQYF	TGTGCCAGCAGCGTTTATCAGGGACAGCCCCAAGAGACCCAGTACTTC
TRBD2	.	TRBV2	TRBJ2-5	CASSAHEAGEETQYF	TGTGCCAGCAGTGCACATGAAGCGGGGGAAGAGACCCAGTACTTC
.	.	TRBV27	TRBJ1-3	CASSSGGAVNTIYF	TGTGCCAGCAGTTCTGGGGGCGCAGTAAACACCATATATTTT
.	.	TRBV5-6	TRBJ1-2	CASSLTLTGPLYGYTF	TGTGCCAGCAGCTTGACCCTCACAGGACCCCTCTATGGCTACACCTTC
.	.	TRBV30	TRBJ1-6	CACRGSYNSPLHF	TGTGCCTGCAGGGGATCCTATAATTCACCCCTCCACTTT
.	.	TRBV15	TRBJ1-4	CATSRDLGGTRNEKLFF	TGTGCCACCAGCAGAGATCTTGGTGGCACTAGAAATGAAAAACTGTTTTTT
.	once	TRBV5-1	TRBJ2-1	CASSLEPGGISNEQFF	TGCGCCAGCAGCTTGGAGCCGGGGGGCATAAGCAATGAGCAGTTCTTC
TRBD1	once	TRBV5-5	TRBJ2-3	CASSRQGDTDTQYF	TGTGCCAGCAGCCGACAGGGAGACACAGATACGCAGTATTTT
TRBD1	.	TRBV4-1	TRBJ1-2	CASSGGTGINYGYTF	TGCGCCAGCAGTGGGGGGACAGGTATCAACTATGGCTACACCTTC
TRBD2	.	TRBV6-6	TRBJ2-2	CATTLGLSLNTGELFF	TGTGCCACCACCCTGGGACTATCTTTGAACACCGGGGAGCTGTTTTTT
TRBD1	.	TRBV28	TRBJ2-1	CASSSAGTGTYNEQFF	TGTGCCAGCAGTTCGGCCGGGACAGGAACTTACAATGAGCAGTTCTTC
.	.	TRBV6-5	TRBJ1-5	CAAAPGNQPQHF	TGTGCCGCAGCCCCGGGGAATCAGCCCCAGCATTTT
.	.	TRBV4-1	TRBJ1-2	CASSQVIQGYYGYTF	TGCGCCAGCAGCCAAGTGATCCAGGGTTACTATGGCTACACCTTC
TRBD1	once	TRBV24-1	TRBJ2-5	CATSRGDRGPQETQYF	TGTGCCACCAGCCGAGGGGACAGGGGACCTCAAGAGACCCAGTACTTC
TRBD1	.	TRBV4-1	TRBJ1-2	CASSQDTGTGFLGGPGYTF	TGCGCCAGCAGCCAAGATACAGGGACAGGCTTCCTCGGGGGCCCGGGCTACACCTTC
.	.	TRBV7-6	TRBJ2-1	CASSSVASYNEQFF	TGTGCCAGCAGCTCCGTGGCCTCCTACAATGAGCAGTTCTTC
TRBD1	.	TRBV27	TRBJ1-2	CASRTGTGCYTF	TGTGCCAGCAGGACCGGGACAGGTTGCTACACCTTC
.	.	TRBV5-1	TRBJ1-6	CASSPEGGTGERPLHF	TGCGCCAGCAGCCCCGAGGGAGGAACGGGGGAGAGGCCCCTCCACTTT
.	.	TRBV3-1/TRBV3-2	TRBJ1-2	CASSHRGKVLYGYTF	TGTGCCAGCAGCCACCGCGGGAAGGTTCTCTATGGCTACACCTTC
.	.	TRBV18	TRBJ1-2	CAGSPPRQGRVTHYGYTF	TGTGCCGGCTCACCACCGCGGCAGGGCCGAGTAACCCACTATGGCTACACCTTC
TRBD2	.	TRBV7-9	TRBJ2-5	CASSFSSGQGGETQYF	TGTGCCAGCAGCTTTAGCAGCGGGCAGGGAGGGGAGACCCAGTACTTC
TRBD2	.	TRBV11-3	TRBJ2-3	CASSLGLAGAADTQYF	TGTGCCAGCAGCTTGGGACTAGCGGGGGCCGCAGATACGCAGTATTTT
TRBD2	.	TRBV5-4	TRBJ2-5	CASSLAGGGQRGTQYF	TGTGCCAGCAGCTTGGCCGGGGGGGGGCAAAGGGGGACCCAGTACTTC
.	.	TRBV7-9	TRBJ1-2	CASSARGGYGYTF	TGTGCCAGCAGCGCTAGGGGGGGCTATGGCTACACCTTC
TRBD1	.	TRBV5-1	TRBJ1-2	CASSLEWSGGSFGYTF	TGCGCCAGCAGCTTGGAGTGGTCAGGGGGTTCGTTTGGCTACACCTTC
TRBD2	.	TRBV7-2	TRBJ2-5	CASSGASGGAGETQYF	TGTGCCAGCAGCGGAGCTAGCGGGGGGGCAGGGGAGACCCAGTACTTC
.	.	TRBV9	TRBJ1-4	CASSVLAEGKLFF	TGTGCCAGCAGCGTACTGGCAGAGGGAAAACTGTTTTTT
.	.	TRBV7-2	TRBJ2-3	CASSLAQGIPDTQYF	TGTGCCAGCAGCTTAGCGCAGGGGATCCCAGATACGCAGTATTTT
.	.	TRBV11-2	TRBJ1-3	CASSPKMSFSGNTIYF	TGTGCCAGCAGCCCTAAAATGTCCTTCTCTGGAAACACCATATATTTT
.	.	TRBV2	TRBJ1-3	CASSETAFSGNTIYF	TGTGCCAGCAGTGAGACAGCTTTCTCTGGAAACACCATATATTTT